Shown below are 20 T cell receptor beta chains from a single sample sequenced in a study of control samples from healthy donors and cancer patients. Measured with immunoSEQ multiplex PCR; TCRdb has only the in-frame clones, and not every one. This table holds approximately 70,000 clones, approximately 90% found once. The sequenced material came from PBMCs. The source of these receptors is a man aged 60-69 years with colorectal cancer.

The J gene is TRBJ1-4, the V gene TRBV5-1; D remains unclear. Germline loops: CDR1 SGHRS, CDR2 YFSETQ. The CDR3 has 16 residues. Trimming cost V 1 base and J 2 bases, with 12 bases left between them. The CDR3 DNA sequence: TGCGCCAGCAGCTTGATGGGAATTGGGACTAATGAAAAACTGTTTTTT. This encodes CASSLMGIGTNEKLFF.

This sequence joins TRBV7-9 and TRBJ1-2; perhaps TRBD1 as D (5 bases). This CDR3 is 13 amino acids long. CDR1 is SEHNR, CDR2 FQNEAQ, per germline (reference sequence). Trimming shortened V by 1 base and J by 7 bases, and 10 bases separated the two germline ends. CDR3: CASSLGDGIGYTF. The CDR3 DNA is TGTGCCAGCAGCTTAGGGGACGGCATTGGCTACACCTTC.

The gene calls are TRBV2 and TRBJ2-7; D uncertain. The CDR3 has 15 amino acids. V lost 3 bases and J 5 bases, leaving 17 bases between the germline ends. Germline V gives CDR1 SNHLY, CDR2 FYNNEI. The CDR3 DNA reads TGTGCCAGCAGTGAGTTCGGGTCTCCAACCCACGAGCAGTACTTC. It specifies CASSEFGSPTHEQYF.

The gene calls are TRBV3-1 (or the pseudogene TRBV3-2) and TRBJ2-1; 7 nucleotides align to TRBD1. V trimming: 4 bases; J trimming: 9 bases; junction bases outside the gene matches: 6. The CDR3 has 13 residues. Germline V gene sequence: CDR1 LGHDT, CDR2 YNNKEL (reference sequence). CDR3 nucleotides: TGTGCCAGCAGCCGCGGACAGGTTGCTGAGCAGTTCTTC. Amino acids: CASSRGQVAEQFF.

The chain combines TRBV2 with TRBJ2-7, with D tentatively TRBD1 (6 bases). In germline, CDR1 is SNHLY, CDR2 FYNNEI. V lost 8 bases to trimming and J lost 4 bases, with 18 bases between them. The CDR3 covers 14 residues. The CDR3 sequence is CASEGGRGSYEQYF. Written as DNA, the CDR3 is TGTGCCAGCGAGGGTGGCAGGGGAAGTTACGAGCAGTACTTC.

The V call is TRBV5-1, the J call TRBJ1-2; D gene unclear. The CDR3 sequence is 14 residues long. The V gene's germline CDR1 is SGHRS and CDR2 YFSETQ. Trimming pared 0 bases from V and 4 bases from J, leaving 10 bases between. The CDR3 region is CASSLGLSSYGYTF. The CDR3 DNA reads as TGCGCCAGCAGCTTGGGTCTGAGTAGCTATGGCTACACCTTC.

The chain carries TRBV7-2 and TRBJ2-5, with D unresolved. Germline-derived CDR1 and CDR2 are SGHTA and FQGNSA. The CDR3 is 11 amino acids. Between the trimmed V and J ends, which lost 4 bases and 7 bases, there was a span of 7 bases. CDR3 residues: CASSSLWTQYF. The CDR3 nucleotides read TGTGCCAGCAGCTCCCTGTGGACCCAGTACTTC.

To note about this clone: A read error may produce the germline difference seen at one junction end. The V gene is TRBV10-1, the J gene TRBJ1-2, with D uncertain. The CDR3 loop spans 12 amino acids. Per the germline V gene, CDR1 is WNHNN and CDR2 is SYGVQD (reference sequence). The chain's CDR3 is CASILNNNGYTF. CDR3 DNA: TGCGCCAGCATTTTGAATAACAATGGCTACACCTTC.

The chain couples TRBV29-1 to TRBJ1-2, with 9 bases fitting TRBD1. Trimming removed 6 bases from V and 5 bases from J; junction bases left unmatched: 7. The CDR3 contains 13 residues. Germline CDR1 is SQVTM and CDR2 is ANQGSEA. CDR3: CSVPETGGYGYTF. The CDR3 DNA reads TGCAGCGTCCCTGAGACAGGGGGGTATGGCTACACCTTC.

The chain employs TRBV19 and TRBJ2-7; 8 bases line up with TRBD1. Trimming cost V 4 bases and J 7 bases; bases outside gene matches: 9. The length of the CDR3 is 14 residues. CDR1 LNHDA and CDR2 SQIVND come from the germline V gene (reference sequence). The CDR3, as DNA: TGTGCCAGTAGTACCCCCTCCCGACAGGGGGAGCAGTACTTC. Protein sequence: CASSTPSRQGEQYF. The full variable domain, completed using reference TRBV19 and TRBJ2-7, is DGGITQSPKYLFRKEGQNVTLSCEQNLNHDAMYWYRQDPGQGLRLIYYSQIVNDFQKGDIAEGYSVSREKKESFPLTVTSAQKNPTAFYLCASSTPSRQGEQYFGPGTRLTVT.

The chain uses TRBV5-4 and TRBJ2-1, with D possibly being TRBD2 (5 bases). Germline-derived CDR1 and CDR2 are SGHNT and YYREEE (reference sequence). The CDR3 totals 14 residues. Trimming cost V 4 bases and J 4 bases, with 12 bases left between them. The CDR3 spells CASSALEAYNEQFF. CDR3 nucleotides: TGTGCCAGCAGCGCCCTGGAGGCGTACAATGAGCAGTTCTTC. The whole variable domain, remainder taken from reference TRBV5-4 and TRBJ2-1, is ETGVTQSPTHLIKTRGQQVTLRCSSQSGHNTVSWYQQALGQGPQFIFQYYREEENGRGNFPPRFSGLQFPNYSSELNVNALELDDSALYLCASSALEAYNEQFFGPGTRLTVL.

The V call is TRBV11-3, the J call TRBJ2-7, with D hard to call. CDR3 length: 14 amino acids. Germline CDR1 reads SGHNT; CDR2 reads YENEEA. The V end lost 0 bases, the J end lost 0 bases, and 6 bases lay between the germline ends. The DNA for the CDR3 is TGTGCCAGCAGCTTAGACGCTCTCTCCTACGAGCAGTACTTC. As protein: CASSLDALSYEQYF.

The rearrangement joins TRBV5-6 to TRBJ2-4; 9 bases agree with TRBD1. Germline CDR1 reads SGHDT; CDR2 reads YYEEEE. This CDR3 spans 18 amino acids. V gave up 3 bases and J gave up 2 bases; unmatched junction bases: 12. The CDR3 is CASSSVVGGQGSKNIQYF. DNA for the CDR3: TGTGCCAGCAGCTCGGTGGTGGGAGGACAGGGGTCCAAAAACATTCAGTACTTC.

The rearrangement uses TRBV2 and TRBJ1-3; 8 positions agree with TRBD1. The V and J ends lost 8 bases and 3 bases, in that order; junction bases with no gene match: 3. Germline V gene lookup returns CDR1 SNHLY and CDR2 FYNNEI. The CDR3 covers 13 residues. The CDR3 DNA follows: TGTGCCAGCCAACAGGGGGATGGAAACACCATATATTTT. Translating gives CASQQGDGNTIYF.

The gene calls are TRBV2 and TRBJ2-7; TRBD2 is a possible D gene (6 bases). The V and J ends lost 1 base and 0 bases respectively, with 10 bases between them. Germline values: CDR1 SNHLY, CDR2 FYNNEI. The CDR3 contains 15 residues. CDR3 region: CASSEGDLVSYEQYF. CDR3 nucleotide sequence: TGTGCCAGCAGTGAAGGGGACTTGGTCTCCTACGAGCAGTACTTC. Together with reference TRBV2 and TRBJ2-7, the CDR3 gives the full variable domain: EPEVTQTPSHQVTQMGQEVILRCVPISNHLYFYWYRQILGQKVEFLVSFYNNEISEKSEIFDDQFSVERPDGSNFTLKIRSTKLEDSAMYFCASSEGDLVSYEQYFGPGTRLTVT.

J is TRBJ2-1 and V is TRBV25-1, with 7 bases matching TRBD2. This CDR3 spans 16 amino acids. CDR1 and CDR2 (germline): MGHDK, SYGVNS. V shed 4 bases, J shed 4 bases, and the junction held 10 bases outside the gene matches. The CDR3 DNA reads TGTGCCAGCAGTGTGGCGGGTCGGGGGGATTACAATGAGCAGTTCTTC. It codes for CASSVAGRGDYNEQFF.

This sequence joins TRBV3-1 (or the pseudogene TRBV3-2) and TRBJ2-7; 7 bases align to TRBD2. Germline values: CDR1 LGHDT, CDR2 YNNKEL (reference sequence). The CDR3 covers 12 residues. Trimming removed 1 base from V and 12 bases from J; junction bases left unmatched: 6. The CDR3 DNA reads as TGTGCCAGCAGCCAAGGGAGGCGGGGGAGGTACTTC. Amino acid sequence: CASSQGRRGRYF.

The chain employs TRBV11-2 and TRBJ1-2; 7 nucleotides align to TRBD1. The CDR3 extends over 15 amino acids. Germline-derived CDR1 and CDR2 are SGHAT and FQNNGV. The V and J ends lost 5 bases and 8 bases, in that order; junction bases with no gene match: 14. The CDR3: CASSLRPGTVAGYTF. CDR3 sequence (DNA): TGTGCCAGCAGCCTTCGCCCCGGGACAGTCGCGGGCTACACCTTC.

The CDR3 coding sequence is TGTGCCAGCAGCCAAGGTGGCTTAAACACCGGGGAGCTGTTTTTT. Its protein is CASSQGGLNTGELFF. The chain carries TRBV3-1 (or the pseudogene TRBV3-2) and TRBJ2-2; no clear D. Germline lookup yields CDR1 LGHDT and CDR2 YNNKEL (reference sequence). The V end was cut by 1 base, the J end by 2 bases, with 8 bases between. The CDR3 is 15 amino acids.

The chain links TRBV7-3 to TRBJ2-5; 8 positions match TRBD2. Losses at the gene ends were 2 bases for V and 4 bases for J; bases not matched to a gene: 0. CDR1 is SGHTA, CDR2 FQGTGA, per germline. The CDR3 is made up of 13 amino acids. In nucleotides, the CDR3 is TGTGCCAGCAGCTTAGCGGGGGGAGAGACCCAGTACTTC. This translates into CASSLAGGETQYF. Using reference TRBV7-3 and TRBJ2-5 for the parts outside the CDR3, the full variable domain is GAGVSQTPSNKVTEKGKYVELRCDPISGHTALYWYRQSLGQGPEFLIYFQGTGAADDSGLPNDRFFAVRPEGSVSTLKIQRTERGDSAVYLCASSLAGGETQYFGPGTRLLVL.